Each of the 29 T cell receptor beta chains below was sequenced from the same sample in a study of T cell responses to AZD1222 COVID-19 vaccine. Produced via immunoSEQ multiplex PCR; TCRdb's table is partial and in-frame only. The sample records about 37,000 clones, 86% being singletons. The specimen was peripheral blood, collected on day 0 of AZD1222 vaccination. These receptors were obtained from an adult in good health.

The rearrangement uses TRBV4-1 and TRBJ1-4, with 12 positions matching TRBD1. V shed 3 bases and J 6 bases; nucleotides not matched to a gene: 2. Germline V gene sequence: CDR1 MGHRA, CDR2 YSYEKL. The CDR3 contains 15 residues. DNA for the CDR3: TGCGCCAGCAGCCAGGGACAGGGGGCCCATGAAAAACTGTTTTTT. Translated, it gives CASSQGQGAHEKLFF.

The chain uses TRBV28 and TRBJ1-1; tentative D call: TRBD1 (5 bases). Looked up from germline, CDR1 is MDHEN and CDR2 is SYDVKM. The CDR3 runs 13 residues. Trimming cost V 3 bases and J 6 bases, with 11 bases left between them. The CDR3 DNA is TGTGCCAGCAGTTTTGGGGGATCGGCTGAAGCTTTCTTT. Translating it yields CASSFGGSAEAFF.

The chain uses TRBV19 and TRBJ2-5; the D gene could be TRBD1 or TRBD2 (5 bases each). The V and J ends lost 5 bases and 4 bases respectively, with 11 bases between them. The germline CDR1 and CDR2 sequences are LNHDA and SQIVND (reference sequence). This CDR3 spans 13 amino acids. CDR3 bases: TGTGCCAGTAGTCCGGGGCTCCGAGAGACCCAGTACTTC. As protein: CASSPGLRETQYF.

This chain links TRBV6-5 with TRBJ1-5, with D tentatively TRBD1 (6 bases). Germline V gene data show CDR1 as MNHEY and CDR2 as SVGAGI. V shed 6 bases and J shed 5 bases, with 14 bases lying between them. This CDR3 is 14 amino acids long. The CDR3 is CASSPAGGDQPQHF. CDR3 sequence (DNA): TGTGCCAGCAGCCCCGCTGGGGGCGATCAGCCCCAGCATTTT.

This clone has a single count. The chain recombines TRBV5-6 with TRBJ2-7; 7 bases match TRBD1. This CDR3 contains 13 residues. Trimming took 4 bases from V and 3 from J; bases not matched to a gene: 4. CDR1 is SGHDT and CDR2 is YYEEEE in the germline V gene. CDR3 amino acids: CASSPGTVYEQYF. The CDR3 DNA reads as TGTGCCAGCAGCCCCGGGACAGTCTACGAGCAGTACTTC.

The CDR3: CASSLRTAGEQYF. The CDR3 DNA follows: TGTGCCAGCAGCTTGAGAACGGCAGGCGAGCAGTACTTC. The V call is TRBV5-5, the J call TRBJ2-7, with D hard to call. The CDR3 covers 13 residues. Trimming took 1 base from V and 6 from J, leaving 11 bases between them. Germline loops: CDR1 SGHKS, CDR2 YYEKEE (reference sequence).

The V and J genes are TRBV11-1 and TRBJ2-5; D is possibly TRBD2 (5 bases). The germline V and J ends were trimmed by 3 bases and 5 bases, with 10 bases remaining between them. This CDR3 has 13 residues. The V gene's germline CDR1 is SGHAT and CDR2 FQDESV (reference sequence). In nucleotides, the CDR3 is TGTGCCAGCAGCTTCCAGCGGCGGGAGACCCAGTACTTC. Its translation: CASSFQRRETQYF.

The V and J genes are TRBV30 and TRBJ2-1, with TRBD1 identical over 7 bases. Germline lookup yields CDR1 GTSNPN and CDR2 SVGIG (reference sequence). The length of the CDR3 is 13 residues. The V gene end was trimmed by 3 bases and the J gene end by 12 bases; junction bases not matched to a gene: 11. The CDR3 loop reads CAWSRDRVSVQFF. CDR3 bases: TGTGCCTGGAGCCGTGACAGGGTTAGTGTGCAGTTCTTC.

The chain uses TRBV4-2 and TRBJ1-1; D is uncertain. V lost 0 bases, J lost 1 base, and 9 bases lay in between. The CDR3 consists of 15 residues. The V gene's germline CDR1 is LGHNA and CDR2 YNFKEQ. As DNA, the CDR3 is TGTGCCAGCAGCCAAGATTTAGACCGGAACACTGAAGCTTTCTTT. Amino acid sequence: CASSQDLDRNTEAFF.

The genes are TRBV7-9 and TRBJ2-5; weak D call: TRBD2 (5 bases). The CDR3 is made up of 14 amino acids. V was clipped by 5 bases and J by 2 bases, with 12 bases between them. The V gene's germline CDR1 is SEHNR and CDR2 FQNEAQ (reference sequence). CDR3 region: CASSPSRGQETQYF. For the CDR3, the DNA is TGTGCCAGCAGCCCATCCCGGGGTCAAGAGACCCAGTACTTC.

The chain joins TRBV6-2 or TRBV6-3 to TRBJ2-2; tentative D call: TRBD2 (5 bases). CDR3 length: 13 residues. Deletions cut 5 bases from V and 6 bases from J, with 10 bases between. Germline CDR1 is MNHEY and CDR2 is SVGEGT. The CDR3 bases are TGTGCCAGCAGTATTGCGGAGGCCGGGGAGCTGTTTTTT. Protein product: CASSIAEAGELFF.

CDR3 sequence (DNA): TGTGCCAGCAGCTGGGGGACTAGCGTGGGGTACGAGCAGTACTTC. Protein product: CASSWGTSVGYEQYF. The V gene is TRBV5-6, the J gene TRBJ2-7, with 10 bases lining up with TRBD2. V shed 3 bases and J 4 bases; nucleotides not matched to a gene: 7. Germline CDR1 reads SGHDT; CDR2 reads YYEEEE. The CDR3 covers 15 residues.

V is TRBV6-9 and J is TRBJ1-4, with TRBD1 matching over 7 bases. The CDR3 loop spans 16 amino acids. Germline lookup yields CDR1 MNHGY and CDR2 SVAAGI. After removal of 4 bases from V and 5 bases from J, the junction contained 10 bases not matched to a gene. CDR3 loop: CASSSNQGGGNEKLFF. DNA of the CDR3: TGTGCCAGCAGTTCTAATCAGGGGGGAGGGAATGAAAAACTGTTTTTT.

CDR3 DNA sequence: TGCGCCAGCAGCCCGGAGGATAGCTATGGCTACACCTTC. Its protein product is CASSPEDSYGYTF. V and J are TRBV5-1 and TRBJ1-2; D unclear. V was cut by 4 bases and J by 4 bases, with 11 bases left in between. The CDR3 contains 13 residues. The germline V gene encodes CDR1 SGHRS and CDR2 YFSETQ.

The CDR3 DNA is TGTGCCACCACATCAGGGCGGGGGACTGAAGCTTTCTTT. Translated: CATTSGRGTEAFF. The chain is built from TRBV6-5 and TRBJ1-1, with D possibly matching TRBD1 (5 bases). Germline V gene sequence: CDR1 MNHEY, CDR2 SVGAGI. Trimming pared 10 bases from V and 5 bases from J, leaving 17 bases between. CDR3 length equals 13 residues.

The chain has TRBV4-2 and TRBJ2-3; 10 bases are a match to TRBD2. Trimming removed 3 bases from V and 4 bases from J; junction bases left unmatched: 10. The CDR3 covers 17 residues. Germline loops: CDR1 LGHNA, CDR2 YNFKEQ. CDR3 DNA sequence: TGTGCCAGCAGCCAGGCTACTAGCGGGGCACTATCAGATACGCAGTATTTT. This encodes CASSQATSGALSDTQYF.

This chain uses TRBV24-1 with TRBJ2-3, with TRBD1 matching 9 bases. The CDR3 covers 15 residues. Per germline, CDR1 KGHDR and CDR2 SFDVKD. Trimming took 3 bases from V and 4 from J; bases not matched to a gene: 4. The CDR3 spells CATSDLGQGADTQYF. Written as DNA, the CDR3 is TGTGCCACCAGTGATCTGGGACAGGGAGCAGATACGCAGTATTTT.

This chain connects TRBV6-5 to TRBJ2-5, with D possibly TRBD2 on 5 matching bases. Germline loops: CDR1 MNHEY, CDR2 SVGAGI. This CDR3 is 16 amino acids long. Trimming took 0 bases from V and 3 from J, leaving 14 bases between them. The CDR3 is CASSYSASGHEETQYF. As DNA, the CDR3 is TGTGCCAGCAGTTACTCGGCAAGCGGCCACGAAGAGACCCAGTACTTC.

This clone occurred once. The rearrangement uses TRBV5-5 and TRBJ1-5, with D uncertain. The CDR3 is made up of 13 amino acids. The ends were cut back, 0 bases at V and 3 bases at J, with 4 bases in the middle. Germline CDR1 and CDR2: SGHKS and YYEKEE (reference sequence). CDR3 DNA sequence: TGTGCCAGCAGCTTGGCTTACAATCAGCCCCAGCATTTT. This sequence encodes CASSLAYNQPQHF.

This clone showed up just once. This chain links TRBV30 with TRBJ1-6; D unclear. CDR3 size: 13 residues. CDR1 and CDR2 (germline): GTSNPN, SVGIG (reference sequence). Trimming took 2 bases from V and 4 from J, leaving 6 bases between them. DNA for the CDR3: TGTGCCTGGAGTAGTCAGTATAATTCACCCCTCCACTTT. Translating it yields CAWSSQYNSPLHF.

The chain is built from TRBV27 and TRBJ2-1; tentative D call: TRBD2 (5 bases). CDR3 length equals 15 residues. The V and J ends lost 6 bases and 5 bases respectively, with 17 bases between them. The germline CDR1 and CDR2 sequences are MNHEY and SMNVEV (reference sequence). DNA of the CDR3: TGTGCCAGCAGCCCGGTGAGGGCTACCCACAATGAGCAGTTCTTC. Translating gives CASSPVRATHNEQFF.

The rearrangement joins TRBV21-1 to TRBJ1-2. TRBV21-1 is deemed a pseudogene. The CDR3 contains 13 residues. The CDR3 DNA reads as TGTGCCAGCAAGAGCGCCGAACCCTATGGCTACACCTTC. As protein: CASKSAEPYGYTF.

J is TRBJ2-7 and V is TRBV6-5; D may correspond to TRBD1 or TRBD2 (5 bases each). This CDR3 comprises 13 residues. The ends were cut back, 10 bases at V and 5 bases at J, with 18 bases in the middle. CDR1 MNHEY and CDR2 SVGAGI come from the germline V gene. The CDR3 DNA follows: TGTGCCACTCACGTCCCCGGGGCTAACGAGCAGTACTTC. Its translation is CATHVPGANEQYF.

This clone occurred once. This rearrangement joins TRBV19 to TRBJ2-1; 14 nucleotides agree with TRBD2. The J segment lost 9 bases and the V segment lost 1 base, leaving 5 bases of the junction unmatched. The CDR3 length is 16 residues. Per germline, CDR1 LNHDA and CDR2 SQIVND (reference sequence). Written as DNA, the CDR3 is TGTGCCAGTAGTATAGCGGGACTAGCGGGAGTCGGTGAGCAGTTCTTC. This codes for CASSIAGLAGVGEQFF.

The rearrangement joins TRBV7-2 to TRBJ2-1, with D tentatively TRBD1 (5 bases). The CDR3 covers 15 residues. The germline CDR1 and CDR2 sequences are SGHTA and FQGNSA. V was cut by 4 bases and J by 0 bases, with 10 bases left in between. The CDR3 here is CASSYRGPSYNEQFF. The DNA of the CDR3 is TGTGCCAGCAGCTATAGGGGCCCCTCCTACAATGAGCAGTTCTTC. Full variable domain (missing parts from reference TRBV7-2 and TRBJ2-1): GAGVSQSPSNKVTEKGKDVELRCDPISGHTALYWYRQSLGQGLEFLIYFQGNSAPDKSGLPSDRFSAERTGGSVSTLTIQRTQQEDSAVYLCASSYRGPSYNEQFFGPGTRLTVL.

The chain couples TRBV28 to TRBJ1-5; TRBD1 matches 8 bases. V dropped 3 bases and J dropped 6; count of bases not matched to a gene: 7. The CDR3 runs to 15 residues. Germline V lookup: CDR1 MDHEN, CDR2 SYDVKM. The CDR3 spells CASSFSTGVVQPQHF. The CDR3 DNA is TGTGCCAGCAGTTTTTCGACAGGGGTGGTTCAGCCCCAGCATTTT.

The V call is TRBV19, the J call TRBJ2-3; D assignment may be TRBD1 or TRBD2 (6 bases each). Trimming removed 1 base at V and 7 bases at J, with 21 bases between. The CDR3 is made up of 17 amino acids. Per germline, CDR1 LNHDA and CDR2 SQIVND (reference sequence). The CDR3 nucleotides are TGTGCCAGTAGTATAGCTGGGGGGCGGAGAACAGTGTATACGCAGTATTTT. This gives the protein CASSIAGGRRTVYTQYF.

CDR3 DNA sequence: TGTGCCAGCAGTGTAAGTAGCGGGAGGGCCCAATACAATGAGCAGTTCTTC. It is translated as CASSVSSGRAQYNEQFF. The chain is built from TRBV6-1 and TRBJ2-1; TRBD2 matches 11 bases. This CDR3 is 17 amino acids long. Trimming cost V 4 bases and J 4 bases; bases outside gene matches: 9. Germline lookup yields CDR1 MNHNS and CDR2 SASEGT.

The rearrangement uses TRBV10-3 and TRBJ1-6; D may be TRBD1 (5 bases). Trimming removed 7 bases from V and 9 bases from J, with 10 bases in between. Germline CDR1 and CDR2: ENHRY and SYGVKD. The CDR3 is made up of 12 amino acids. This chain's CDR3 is CAIKGSGSPLHF. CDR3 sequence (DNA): TGTGCCATCAAGGGGTCAGGTTCACCCCTCCACTTT.